Listed below are T cell receptor beta chains from one sample, sequenced in a study of blood T cell repertoires in COVID-19. The data were produced by immunoSEQ multiplex PCR, yet TCRdb's version contains in-frame clones alone and is incomplete. Here the sample spans about 170,000 clones, roughly 88% being singletons. Sequenced input: peripheral blood. Receptor source: a man between 60 and 70 years old who had recovered from COVID-19. Both conserved end residues are part of each CDR3. The D gene is left open where the match is weak. Clone sizes are given selectively: once, few, many, or a class where the clone is expanded.

TRBJ2-5 once TRBV5-4 . TGTGCCAGCAGCCTTGTAGCGGATCAAGAGACCCAGTACTTC CASSLVADQETQYF
TRBJ1-4 . TRBV11-3 . TGTGCCAGCAGCTTAGGTAGCCCGATTTGGAAGCGACTGTTTTTT CASSLGSPIWKRLFF
TRBJ1-5 . TRBV6-5 TRBD1 TGTGCCAGCAGTCAGGACAGGGGGGATGCTCAGCCCCAGCATTTT CASSQDRGDAQPQHF
TRBJ2-2 . TRBV11-3 . TGTGCCAGCAGCTGGGCGGGTCCAGGGGAGCTGTTTTTT CASSWAGPGELFF
TRBJ2-2 . TRBV3-1/TRBV3-2 . TGTGCCAGCAGCCAAGGAGCCGGTCCGAACACCGGGGAGCTGTTTTTT CASSQGAGPNTGELFF
TRBJ1-5 . TRBV30 . TGTGCCTGGAGTGTACAGGGCCTAGAACCCCAGCATTTT CAWSVQGLEPQHF
TRBJ2-5 . TRBV13 TRBD2 TGTGCCAGCAGCTTAGGCGGGACTAGCGGGGAAGAGACCCAGTACTTC CASSLGGTSGEETQYF
TRBJ2-5 . TRBV9 TRBD2 TGTGCCAGCAGCCTACAAGGGACTAGGGATGTACAGACCCAGTACTTC CASSLQGTRDVQTQYF
TRBJ2-5 . TRBV4-3 TRBD1 TGCGCCAGCAGCCAGGATTACAGGGGCCAAGAGACCCAGTACTTC CASSQDYRGQETQYF
TRBJ2-3 . TRBV20-1 . TGCAGTGCTAGTCCTAGCACAGATACGCAGTATTTT CSASPSTDTQYF
TRBJ1-1 . TRBV30 . TGTGCCTGGAGTGTGTCTGCTGTAGCTGAAGCTTTCTTT CAWSVSAVAEAFF
TRBJ2-1 . TRBV3-1/TRBV3-2 TRBD2 TGTGCCAGCGGATTATTAGCGGGGGGTAATGAGCAGTTCTTC CASGLLAGGNEQFF
TRBJ2-1 . TRBV15 . TGTGCCACCAGCAGAGATCACGGAGGGGCGAGGTACAATGAGCAGTTCTTC CATSRDHGGARYNEQFF
TRBJ2-7 once TRBV7-2 TRBD2 TGTGCCAGCAGCCCACGGACTAGCGGGGGCTACGAGCAGTACTTC CASSPRTSGGYEQYF
TRBJ1-2 . TRBV5-6 . TGTGCCAGCAGCTTGGGAGGGAACTATGGCCACACCTTC CASSLGGNYGHTF
TRBJ1-5 . TRBV2 . TGTGCCAGCAGCCTCCGCGGGGGTTTTGGCAATCAGCCCCAGCATTTT CASSLRGGFGNQPQHF
TRBJ2-7 . TRBV6-1 . TGTGCCAGCAGTGAAGGTTATTTGGACAGTGAAAAATACCCATCCTACGAGCAGTACTTC CASSEGYLDSEKYPSYEQYF
TRBJ1-2 . TRBV28 TRBD1 TGTGCCATCTCAGGACAGGGAGCCCCAAGCGGGAACTATGGCTACACCTTC CAISGQGAPSGNYGYTF
TRBJ1-4 . TRBV5-4 . TGTGCCAGCAGCCAAAACACGAATGAAAAACTGTTTTTT CASSQNTNEKLFF
TRBJ2-6 . TRBV3-1/TRBV3-2 . TGTGCCAGCAGCCACCTGATAGGGCAAGGGGCCTCTGGGGCCAACGTCCTGACTTTC CASSHLIGQGASGANVLTF
TRBJ2-3 few TRBV9 TRBD1 TGTGCCAGCAGCGACCGGGACAGGGTGACAGATACGCAGTATTTT CASSDRDRVTDTQYF
TRBJ2-2 . TRBV7-9 . TGTGCCAGCAGTCTTACGAACACGCTAGGAGGCGGGGAGCTGTTTTTT CASSLTNTLGGGELFF
TRBJ1-5 . TRBV24-1 . TGTGCCACCAGTGATTGGAGGGAGGGGGAACAGCCCCAGCATTTT CATSDWREGEQPQHF
TRBJ2-3 . TRBV11-2 TRBD2 TGTGCCAGCAGTTATCGGCACGCGGGGGGGCCCGGAGATACGCAGTATTTT CASSYRHAGGPGDTQYF
TRBJ2-2 . TRBV5-1 TRBD1 TGCGCCAGCAGCTCCTTCTCAGGGGGATACACCGGGGAGCTGTTTTTT CASSSFSGGYTGELFF
TRBJ1-1 . TRBV29-1 . TGCAGCGTTGTGGGCATGAACACTGAAGCTTTCTTT CSVVGMNTEAFF
TRBJ1-4 . TRBV29-1 . TGCAGCGTTGTCAGGGTTGGGAATGAAAAACTGTTTTTT CSVVRVGNEKLFF
TRBJ1-5 . TRBV7-2 TRBD1 TGTGCCAGCAGCTTAGCGTGGGGGGACAGCCTCTTGGGGAATCAGCCCCAGCATTTT CASSLAWGDSLLGNQPQHF
TRBJ1-6 . TRBV7-2 . TGTGCCAGCACCCGTTCCGGTGGTAATTCACCCCTCCACTTT CASTRSGGNSPLHF
TRBJ1-4 . TRBV5-5 . TGTGCCAGCAGCTTGCTCGGGGGTTCAGTTGAAAAACTGTTTTTT CASSLLGGSVEKLFF
TRBJ1-5 few TRBV7-2 TRBD1 TGTGCCAGCAGCTTCGGACAGGGAACACAGCCCCAGCATTTT CASSFGQGTQPQHF
TRBJ1-5 few TRBV5-1 TRBD1 TGCGCCAGCAGCCCGGGACAGAGTTTTAATCAGCCCCAGCATTTT CASSPGQSFNQPQHF
TRBJ2-3 . TRBV7-3 TRBD2 TGTGCCAGCAGCTACAGACCCAAAACTGGACTAGCGGGGGCCACTAGCACAGATACGCAGTATTTT CASSYRPKTGLAGATSTDTQYF
TRBJ1-2 . TRBV5-4 TRBD1 TGTGCCAGCAGCTTGCGGCAGGGGGCCCGGGATGGCTACACCTTC CASSLRQGARDGYTF
TRBJ2-7 . TRBV5-4 . TGTGCCAGCAGCTTGTGGGCAGGGAACGAGCAGTACTTC CASSLWAGNEQYF
TRBJ1-2 . TRBV28 . TGTGCCAGCAGTGTTATAGGGGCTAACTATGGCTACACCTTC CASSVIGANYGYTF
TRBJ2-7 . TRBV5-1 TRBD2 TGCGCCAGCAGCTTGGTCGAAGCGGGGGGACACTACGAGCAGTACTTC CASSLVEAGGHYEQYF
TRBJ2-1 . TRBV24-1 . TGTGCCACCAGTGATTTTGGTACTCCCAATGAGCAGTTCTTC CATSDFGTPNEQFF
TRBJ1-2 . TRBV5-1 . TGCGCCAGCACCACATTTGACAGGACCCCCTATGGCTACACCTTC CASTTFDRTPYGYTF
TRBJ1-2 . TRBV14 . TGTGCCAGCAGCCAATCCCCTCGCCGGGCGGGGGGCTATGGCTACACCTTC CASSQSPRRAGGYGYTF
TRBJ1-4 . TRBV6-1 TRBD1 TGTGCCAGCAGTGCATTCCGGGACAGGAGTGATGAAAAACTGTTTTTT CASSAFRDRSDEKLFF
TRBJ1-5 . TRBV5-5 . TGTGCCAGCAGCTCCCGAGGAGCCAACAATCAGCCCCAGCATTTT CASSSRGANNQPQHF
TRBJ2-3 . TRBV5-4 . TGTGCCAGCAGCTACGGGACAACTAGCACAGATACGCAGTATTTT CASSYGTTSTDTQYF
TRBJ1-2 . TRBV5-6 TRBD1 TGTGCCAGCAGCTTCGGTCTGACAGGGGGAAGTCATGGCTACACCTTC CASSFGLTGGSHGYTF
TRBJ1-2 . TRBV28 . TGTGCCAGCAGTTTAGGGGGGGCCCGAGGCTACACCTTC CASSLGGARGYTF
TRBJ2-1 . TRBV9 TRBD1 TGTGCCAGCAGCGTAGACAGGGGGCGCCCCATGAACAATGAGCAGTTCTTC CASSVDRGRPMNNEQFF
TRBJ1-5 . TRBV24-1 . TGTGCCACCAGTGATTTACATGACAATAGCAATCAGCCCCAGCATTTT CATSDLHDNSNQPQHF
TRBJ1-2 . TRBV3-1/TRBV3-2 . TGTGCCAGCAGCCAAGCTAGGTACCCCTATGGCTACACCTTC CASSQARYPYGYTF
TRBJ1-1 . TRBV6-5 TRBD1 TGTGCCAGCAGTTCACGGACAGGGAACACTGAAGCTTTCTTT CASSSRTGNTEAFF
TRBJ2-6 . TRBV5-1 TRBD1 TGCGCCAGCAGCTTGGAAGGACAGGGCAGAACTGGGGCCAACGTCCTGACTTTC CASSLEGQGRTGANVLTF
TRBJ2-1 . TRBV7-9 TRBD1 TGTGCCAGCAGCTTAGAGGGGGCCACCTACAATGAGCAGTTCTTC CASSLEGATYNEQFF
TRBJ2-5 . TRBV9 . TGTGCCAGCAGCGTAGTCGCGGATGAAGAGACTCAGTACTTC CASSVVADEETQYF
TRBJ1-5 . TRBV7-9 . TGTGCCAGCAGTCCCGGGACAACTCCCAATCAGCCCCAGCATTTT CASSPGTTPNQPQHF
TRBJ2-3 . TRBV9 TRBD2 TGTGCCAGCAGCGTCCTGCGGGGGGGGATAGATACGCAGTATTTT CASSVLRGGIDTQYF
TRBJ2-7 . TRBV3-1/TRBV3-2 TRBD1 TGTGCCAGCAGCAAGGGACAGGGAGGCTACGAGCAGTACTTC CASSKGQGGYEQYF
TRBJ2-7 . TRBV19 . TGTGCCAGTAGTATCGTTCAGGGTCCCGAGCAGTACTTC CASSIVQGPEQYF